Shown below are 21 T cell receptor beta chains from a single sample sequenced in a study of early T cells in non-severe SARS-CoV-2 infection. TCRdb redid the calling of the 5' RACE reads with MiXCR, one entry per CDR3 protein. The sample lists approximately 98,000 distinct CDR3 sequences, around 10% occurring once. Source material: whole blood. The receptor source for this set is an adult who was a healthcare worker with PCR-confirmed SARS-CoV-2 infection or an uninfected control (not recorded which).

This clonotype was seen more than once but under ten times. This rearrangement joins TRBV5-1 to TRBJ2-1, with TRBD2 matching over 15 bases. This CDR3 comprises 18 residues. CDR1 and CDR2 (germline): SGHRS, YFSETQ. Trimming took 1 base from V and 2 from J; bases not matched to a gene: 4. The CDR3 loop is CASSLPGLAGGTYNEQFF. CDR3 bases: TGCGCCAGCAGCTTGCCGGGACTAGCGGGGGGAACCTACAATGAGCAGTTCTTC. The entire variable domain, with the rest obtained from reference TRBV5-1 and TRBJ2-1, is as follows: KAGVTQTPRYLIKTRGQQVTLSCSPISGHRSVSWYQQTPGQGLQFLFEYFSETQRNKGNFPGRFSGRQFSNSRSEMNVSTLELGDSALYLCASSLPGLAGGTYNEQFFGPGTRLTVL.

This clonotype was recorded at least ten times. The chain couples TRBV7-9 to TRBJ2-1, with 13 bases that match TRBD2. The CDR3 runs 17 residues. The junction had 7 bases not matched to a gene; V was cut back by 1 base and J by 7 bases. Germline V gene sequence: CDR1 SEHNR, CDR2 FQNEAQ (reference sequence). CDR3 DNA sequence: TGTGCCAGCAGCTTAGACCGACTAGCGGGAGGTCGTAATGAGCAGTTCTTC. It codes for CASSLDRLAGGRNEQFF.

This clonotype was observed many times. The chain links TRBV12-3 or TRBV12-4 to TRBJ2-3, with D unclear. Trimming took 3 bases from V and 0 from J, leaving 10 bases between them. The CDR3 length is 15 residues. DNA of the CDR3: TGTGCCAGCAGTTTTCAGCGTCCGAGCACAGATACGCAGTATTTT. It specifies CASSFQRPSTDTQYF.

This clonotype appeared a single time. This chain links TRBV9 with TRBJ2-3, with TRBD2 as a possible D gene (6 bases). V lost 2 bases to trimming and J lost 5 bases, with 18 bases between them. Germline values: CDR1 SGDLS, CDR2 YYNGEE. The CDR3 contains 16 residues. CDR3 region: CASSVSGGGPIDTQYF. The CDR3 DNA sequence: TGTGCCAGCAGCGTTTCCGGGGGAGGTCCGATAGATACGCAGTATTTT.

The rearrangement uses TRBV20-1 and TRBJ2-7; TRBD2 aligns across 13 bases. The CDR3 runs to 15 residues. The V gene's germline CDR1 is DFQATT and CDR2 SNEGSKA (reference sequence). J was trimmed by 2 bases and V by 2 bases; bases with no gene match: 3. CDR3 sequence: CSARSGTSGAYEQYF. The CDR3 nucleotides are TGCAGTGCTAGAAGCGGGACTAGCGGGGCCTACGAGCAGTACTTC.

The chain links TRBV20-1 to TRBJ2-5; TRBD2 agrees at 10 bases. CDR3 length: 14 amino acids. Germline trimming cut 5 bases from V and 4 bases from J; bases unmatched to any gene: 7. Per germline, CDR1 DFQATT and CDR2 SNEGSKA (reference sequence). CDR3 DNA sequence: TGCAGTGCTTCTAGCGGGAGAGGCGGAGAGACCCAGTACTTC. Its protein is CSASSGRGGETQYF.

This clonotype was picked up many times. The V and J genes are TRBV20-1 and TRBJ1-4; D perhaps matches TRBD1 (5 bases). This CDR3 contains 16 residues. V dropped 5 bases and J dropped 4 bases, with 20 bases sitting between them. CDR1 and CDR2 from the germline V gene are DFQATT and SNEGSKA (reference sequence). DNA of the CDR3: TGCAGTGCTCGGGACGCCGGTTTCGTCGGTAATGAAAAACTGTTTTTT. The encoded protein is CSARDAGFVGNEKLFF.

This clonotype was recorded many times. This CDR3 is CASSGRRASYNEQFF. CDR3 DNA sequence: TGTGCCAGCAGCGGCCGGCGGGCCTCCTACAATGAGCAGTTCTTC. This sequence joins TRBV28 and TRBJ2-1; D might be TRBD2 (5 bases). The CDR3 is 15 residues long. Germline CDR1 is MDHEN and CDR2 is SYDVKM. V gave up 6 bases and J gave up 0 bases, with 12 bases separating them.

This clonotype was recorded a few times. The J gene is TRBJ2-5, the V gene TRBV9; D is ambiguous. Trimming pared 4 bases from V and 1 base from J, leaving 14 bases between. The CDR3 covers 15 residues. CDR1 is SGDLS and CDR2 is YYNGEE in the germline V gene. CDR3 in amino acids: CASSLQTTRQETQYF. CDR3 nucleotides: TGTGCCAGCAGCCTCCAGACGACTCGCCAAGAGACCCAGTACTTC.

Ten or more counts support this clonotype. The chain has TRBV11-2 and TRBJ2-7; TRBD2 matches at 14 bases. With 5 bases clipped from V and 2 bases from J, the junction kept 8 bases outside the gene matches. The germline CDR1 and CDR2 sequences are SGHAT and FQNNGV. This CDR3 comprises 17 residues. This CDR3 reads CASSPRTSGRPAYEQYF. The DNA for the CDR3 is TGTGCCAGCAGCCCGAGGACTAGCGGGAGGCCCGCCTACGAGCAGTACTTC.

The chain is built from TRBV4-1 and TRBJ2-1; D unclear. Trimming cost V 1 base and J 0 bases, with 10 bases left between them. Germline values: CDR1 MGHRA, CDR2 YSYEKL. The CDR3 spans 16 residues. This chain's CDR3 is CASSQVLGDSYNEQFF. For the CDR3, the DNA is TGCGCCAGCAGCCAAGTTCTCGGTGACTCCTACAATGAGCAGTTCTTC.

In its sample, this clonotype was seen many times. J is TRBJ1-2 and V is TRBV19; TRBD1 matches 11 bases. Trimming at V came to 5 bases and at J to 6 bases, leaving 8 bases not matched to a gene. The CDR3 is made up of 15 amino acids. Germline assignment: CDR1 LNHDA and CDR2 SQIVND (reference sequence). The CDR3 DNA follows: TGTGCCAGTAGTCCCTCCGGGACAGGGGGTAATGGCTACACCTTC. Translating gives CASSPSGTGGNGYTF.

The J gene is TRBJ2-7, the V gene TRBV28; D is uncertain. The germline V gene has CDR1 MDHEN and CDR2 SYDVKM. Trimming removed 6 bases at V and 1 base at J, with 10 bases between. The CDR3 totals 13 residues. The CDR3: CASRGLGSYEQYF. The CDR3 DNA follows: TGTGCCAGCAGAGGCCTAGGGTCCTACGAGCAGTACTTC.

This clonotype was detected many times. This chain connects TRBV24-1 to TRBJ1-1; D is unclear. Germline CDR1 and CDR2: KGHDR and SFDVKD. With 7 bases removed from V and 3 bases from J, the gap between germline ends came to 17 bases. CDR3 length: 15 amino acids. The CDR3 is CATRANGGRDTEAFF. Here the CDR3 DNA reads TGTGCCACCAGGGCCAACGGCGGTAGGGACACTGAAGCTTTCTTT.

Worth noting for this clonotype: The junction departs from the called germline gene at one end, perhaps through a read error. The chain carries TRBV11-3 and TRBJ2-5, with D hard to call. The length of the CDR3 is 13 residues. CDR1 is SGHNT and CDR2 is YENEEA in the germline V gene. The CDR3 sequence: CASSFQFQEIQYF. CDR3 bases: TGTGCCAGCAGCTTCCAGTTCCAAGAGATCCAGTACTTC. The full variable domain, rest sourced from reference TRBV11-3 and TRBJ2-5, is EAGVVQSPRYKIIEKKQPVAFWCNPISGHNTLYWYLQNLGQGPELLIRYENEEAVDDSQLPKDRFSAERLKGVDSTLKIQPAELGDSAVYLCASSFQFQEIQYFGPGTRLLVL.

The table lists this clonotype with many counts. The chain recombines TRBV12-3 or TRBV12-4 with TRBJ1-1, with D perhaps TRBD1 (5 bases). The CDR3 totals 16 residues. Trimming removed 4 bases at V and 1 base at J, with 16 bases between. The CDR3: CASSWGTADRNTEAFF. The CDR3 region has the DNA TGTGCCAGCAGTTGGGGGACGGCAGACAGGAACACTGAAGCTTTCTTT.

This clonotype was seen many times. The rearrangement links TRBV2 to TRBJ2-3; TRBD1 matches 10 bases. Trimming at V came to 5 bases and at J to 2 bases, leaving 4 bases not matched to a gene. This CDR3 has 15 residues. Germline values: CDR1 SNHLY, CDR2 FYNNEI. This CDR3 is CASSPGTGATDTQYF. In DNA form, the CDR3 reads TGTGCCAGCAGTCCCGGGACAGGGGCCACAGATACGCAGTATTTT.

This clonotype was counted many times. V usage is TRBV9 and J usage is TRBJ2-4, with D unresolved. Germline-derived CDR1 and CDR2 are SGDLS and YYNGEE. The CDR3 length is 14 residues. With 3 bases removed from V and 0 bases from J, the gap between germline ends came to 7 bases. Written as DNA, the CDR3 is TGTGCCAGCAGCGGGGCTCTAGCCAAAAACATTCAGTACTTC. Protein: CASSGALAKNIQYF.

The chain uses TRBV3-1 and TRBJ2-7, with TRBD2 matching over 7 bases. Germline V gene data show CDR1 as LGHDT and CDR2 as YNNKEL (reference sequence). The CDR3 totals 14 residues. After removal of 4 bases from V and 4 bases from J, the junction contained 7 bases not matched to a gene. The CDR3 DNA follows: TGTGCCAGCAGCCCCGGGGCTAGCGGATACGAGCAGTACTTC. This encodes CASSPGASGYEQYF.

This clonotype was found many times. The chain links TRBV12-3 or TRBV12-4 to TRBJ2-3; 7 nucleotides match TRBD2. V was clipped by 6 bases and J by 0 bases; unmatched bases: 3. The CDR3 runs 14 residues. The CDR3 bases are TGTGCCAGCAGGGAAGCGGGGAGCACAGATACGCAGTATTTT. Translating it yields CASREAGSTDTQYF.

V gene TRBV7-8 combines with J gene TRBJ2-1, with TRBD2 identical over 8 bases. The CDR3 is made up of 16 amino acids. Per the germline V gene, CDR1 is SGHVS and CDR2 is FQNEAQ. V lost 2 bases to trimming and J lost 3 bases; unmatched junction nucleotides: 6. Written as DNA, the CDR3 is TGTGCCAGCAGCTTACGAGTTAGCGGGAACTACAATGAGCAGTTCTTC. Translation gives CASSLRVSGNYNEQFF.